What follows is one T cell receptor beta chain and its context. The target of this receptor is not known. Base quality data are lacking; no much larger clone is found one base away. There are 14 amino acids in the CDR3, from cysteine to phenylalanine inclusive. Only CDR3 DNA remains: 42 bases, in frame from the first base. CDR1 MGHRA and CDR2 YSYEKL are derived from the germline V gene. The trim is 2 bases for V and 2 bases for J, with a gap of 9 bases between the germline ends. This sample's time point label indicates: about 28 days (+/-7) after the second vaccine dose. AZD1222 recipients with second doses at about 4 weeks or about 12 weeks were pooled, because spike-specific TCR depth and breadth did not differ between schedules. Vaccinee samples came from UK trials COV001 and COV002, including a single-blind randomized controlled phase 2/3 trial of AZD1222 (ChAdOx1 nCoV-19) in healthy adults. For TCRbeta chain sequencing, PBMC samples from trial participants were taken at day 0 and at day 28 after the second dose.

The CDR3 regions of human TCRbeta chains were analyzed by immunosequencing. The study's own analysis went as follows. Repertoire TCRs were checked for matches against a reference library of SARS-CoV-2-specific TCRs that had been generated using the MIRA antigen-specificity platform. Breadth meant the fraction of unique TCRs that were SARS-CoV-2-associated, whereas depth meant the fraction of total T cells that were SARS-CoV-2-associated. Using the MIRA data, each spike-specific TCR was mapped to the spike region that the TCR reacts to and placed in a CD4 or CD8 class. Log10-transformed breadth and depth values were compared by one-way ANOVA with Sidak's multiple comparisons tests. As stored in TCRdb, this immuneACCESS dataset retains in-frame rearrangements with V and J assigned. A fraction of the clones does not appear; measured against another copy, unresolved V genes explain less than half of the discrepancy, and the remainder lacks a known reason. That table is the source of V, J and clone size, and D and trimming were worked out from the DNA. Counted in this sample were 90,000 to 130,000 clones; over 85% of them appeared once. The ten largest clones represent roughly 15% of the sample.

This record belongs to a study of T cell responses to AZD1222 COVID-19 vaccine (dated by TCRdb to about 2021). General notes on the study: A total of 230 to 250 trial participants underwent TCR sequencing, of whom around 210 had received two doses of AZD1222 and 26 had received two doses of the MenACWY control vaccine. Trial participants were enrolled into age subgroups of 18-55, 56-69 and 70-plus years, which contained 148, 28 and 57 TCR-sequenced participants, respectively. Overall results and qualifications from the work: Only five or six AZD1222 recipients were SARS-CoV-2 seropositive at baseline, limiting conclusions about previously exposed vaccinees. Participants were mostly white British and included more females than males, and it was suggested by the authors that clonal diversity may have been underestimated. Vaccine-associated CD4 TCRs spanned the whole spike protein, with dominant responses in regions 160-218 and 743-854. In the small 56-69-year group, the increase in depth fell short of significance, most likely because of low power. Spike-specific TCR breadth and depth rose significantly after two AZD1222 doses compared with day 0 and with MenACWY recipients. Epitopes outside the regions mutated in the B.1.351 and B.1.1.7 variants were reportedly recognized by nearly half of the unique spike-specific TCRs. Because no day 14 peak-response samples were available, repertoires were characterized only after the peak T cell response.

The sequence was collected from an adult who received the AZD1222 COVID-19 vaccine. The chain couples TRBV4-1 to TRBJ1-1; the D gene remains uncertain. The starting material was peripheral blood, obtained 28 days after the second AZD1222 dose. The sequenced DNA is TGCGCCAGCAGCCAACAGGTGATAAACACTGAAGCTTTCTTT. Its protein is CASSQQVINTEAFF.